These 13 T cell receptor beta chains came from one sample sequenced in a study of blood T cell repertoires in COVID-19. The method was immunoSEQ multiplex PCR; TCRdb's version includes in-frame clones alone and lacks a portion of them. Of about 410,000 clones in the sample, 80% to 95% were seen once. Sequencing was done on a sample of PBMCs or T cells enriched from blood (not recorded which). All receptors come from a man between 18 and 35 years old who had recovered from COVID-19.

J is TRBJ2-3 and V is TRBV3-1 (or the pseudogene TRBV3-2); 13 nucleotides agree with TRBD2. The V gene's germline CDR1 is LGHDT and CDR2 YNNKEL (reference sequence). Trimming removed 3 bases from V and 1 base from J; junction bases left unmatched: 10. This CDR3 has 19 residues. The CDR3, as DNA: TGTGCCAGCAGCCACAGGACTAGCGGGAGCCCAGGAGGCACAGATACGCAGTATTTT. This translates into CASSHRTSGSPGGTDTQYF.

This rearrangement joins TRBV5-4 to TRBJ2-2; 14 bases fit TRBD2. The CDR3 covers 17 residues. V lost 4 bases to trimming and J lost 4 bases; unmatched junction nucleotides: 6. Germline V gene data show CDR1 as SGHNT and CDR2 as YYREEE (reference sequence). Here the CDR3 DNA reads TGTGCCAGCAGCAAAGGGACTAGCGGGAGAAGCACCGGGGAGCTGTTTTTT. It encodes CASSKGTSGRSTGELFF.

The genes are TRBV5-1 and TRBJ1-5; 8 bases fit TRBD1. This CDR3 region has 15 residues. V lost 4 bases, J lost 4 bases, and 7 bases stayed unmatched. CDR1 is SGHRS, CDR2 YFSETQ, per germline. The DNA of the CDR3 is TGCGCCAGCAGCACCATACGACAGGGGAATCAGCCCCAGCATTTT. Its translation is CASSTIRQGNQPQHF.

The chain is built from TRBV27 and TRBJ2-3, with D perhaps matching TRBD1 (6 bases). The V end was cut by 5 bases, the J end by 2 bases, with 17 bases between. This CDR3 is built from 16 residues. Germline values: CDR1 MNHEY, CDR2 SMNVEV (reference sequence). The CDR3 DNA follows: TGTGCCAGCAGTCTCCAGCAGGGGTTCACCACAGATACGCAGTATTTT. Residues: CASSLQQGFTTDTQYF.

This clone was seen a single time. The V and J genes are TRBV7-9 and TRBJ1-2; no clear D gene. V gave up 3 bases and J gave up 10 bases, with 12 bases separating them. Germline CDR1 reads SEHNR; CDR2 reads FQNEAQ (reference sequence). CDR3 length equals 12 residues. CDR3 bases: TGTGCCAGCAGCTTTTCGGGATCTTTCTACACCTTC. It yields the protein CASSFSGSFYTF.

This clone has only one observation. The chain combines TRBV5-1 with TRBJ2-2; D perhaps matches TRBD2 (6 bases). V was cut by 4 bases and J by 6 bases, with 10 bases left in between. This CDR3 has 13 residues. Germline CDR1 SGHRS, CDR2 YFSETQ. The CDR3 here is CASSTTSPGELFF. The CDR3 nucleotides are TGCGCCAGCAGCACCACTAGCCCCGGGGAGCTGTTTTTT. The variable domain in full, with the rest retrieved from reference TRBV5-1 and TRBJ2-2, is KAGVTQTPRYLIKTRGQQVTLSCSPISGHRSVSWYQQTPGQGLQFLFEYFSETQRNKGNFPGRFSGRQFSNSRSEMNVSTLELGDSALYLCASSTTSPGELFFGEGSRLTVL.

The sample holds a few counts of this clone. This chain uses TRBV18 with TRBJ1-3, with D perhaps TRBD1 (5 bases). V lost 0 bases and J lost 8, with 20 bases in between. Germline V lookup: CDR1 KGHSH, CDR2 LQKENI. The CDR3 runs 17 residues. The CDR3 bases are TGTGCCAGCTCACCACCGGGGCAGAAGGGCACACAGGACACCATATATTTT. It codes for CASSPPGQKGTQDTIYF.

The J gene is TRBJ2-7, the V gene TRBV7-9, with 9 bases aligning to TRBD2. The CDR3 runs to 15 residues. The germline CDR1 and CDR2 sequences are SEHNR and FQNEAQ (reference sequence). The ends lost 5 bases at V and 4 bases at J; junction bases unmatched: 9. CDR3 sequence reads: CASSRPASGAYEQYF. CDR3 nucleotide sequence: TGTGCCAGCAGCCGACCGGCTAGCGGGGCGTACGAGCAGTACTTC.

This chain links TRBV18 with TRBJ1-1, with no clear D. In germline, CDR1 is KGHSH, CDR2 LQKENI. This CDR3 has 15 amino acids. V was cut by 6 bases and J by 4 bases, with 18 bases left in between. CDR3 protein: CASSVQTGRGTEAFF. For the CDR3, the DNA is TGTGCCAGCTCCGTCCAAACGGGTCGCGGCACTGAAGCTTTCTTT. Filled out from reference TRBV18 and TRBJ1-1, the complete variable domain reads NAGVMQNPRHLVRRRGQEARLRCSPMKGHSHVYWYRQLPEEGLKFMVYLQKENIIDESGMPKERFSAEFPKEGPSILRIQQVVRGDSAAYFCASSVQTGRGTEAFFGQGTRLTVV.

DNA of the CDR3: TGTGCCAGCAGCGGCCCCAATCAGCCCCAGCATTTT. It encodes CASSGPNQPQHF. V is TRBV5-4 and J is TRBJ1-5; D not resolved. V was shortened by 4 bases and J by 3 bases, with 5 bases between the two germline ends. CDR3 size: 12 residues. Germline V CDR1 and CDR2: SGHNT, YYREEE (reference sequence).

This chain uses TRBV15 with TRBJ1-5, with a weak D call TRBD1 (5 bases). The germline CDR1 and CDR2 sequences are LNHNV and YYDKDF (reference sequence). The CDR3 loop spans 14 amino acids. Trimming removed 0 bases from V and 3 bases from J, with 6 bases in between. For the CDR3, the DNA is TGTGCCACCAGCAGAGAGGGGCCCAATCAGCCCCAGCATTTT. Residues: CATSREGPNQPQHF.

This chain links TRBV19 with TRBJ1-3; weak D call: TRBD1 (5 bases). Trimming took 3 bases from V and 4 from J, leaving 10 bases between them. CDR1 LNHDA and CDR2 SQIVND come from the germline V gene (reference sequence). This CDR3 is built from 14 residues. The CDR3 protein is CASSMDKPGNTIYF. DNA of the CDR3: TGTGCCAGTAGTATGGACAAACCAGGAAACACCATATATTTT.

The V and J genes are TRBV19 and TRBJ1-3; 10 positions agree with TRBD1. The CDR3 covers 16 residues. V lost 3 bases to trimming and J lost 3 bases; unmatched junction nucleotides: 5. CDR1 is LNHDA and CDR2 is SQIVND in the germline V gene (reference sequence). Here the CDR3 DNA reads TGTGCCAGTAGTATCTCGGGGACAGGGGTTGGAAACACCATATATTTT. Protein: CASSISGTGVGNTIYF.